The 18 T cell receptor beta chains reported below all come from one sample, sequenced in a study of blood T cells in healthy people across ages. A second PCR of roughly 7 to 11 cycles used a sample-barcoded 5' primer and a J-beta primer mix. TCRdb reprocessed the 5' RACE reads with MiXCR, giving one entry per CDR3 protein. The data show some 1,500,000 distinct CDR3 sequences, with roughly two fifths seen just once and under 5% held by the top ten. Sequences were obtained from blood. The receptors shown here come from a woman aged 18-29 years in good health.

V usage is TRBV3-1 and J usage is TRBJ1-5, with 8 bases matching TRBD1. CDR1 LGHDT and CDR2 YNNKEL come from the germline V gene (reference sequence). The CDR3 runs 14 residues. V shed 0 bases, J shed 8 bases, and the junction held 3 bases outside the gene matches. The CDR3 sequence is CASSQDPGGKPQHF. Written as DNA, the CDR3 is TGTGCCAGCAGCCAAGATCCAGGGGGCAAGCCCCAGCATTTT.

The rearrangement links TRBV6-5 to TRBJ2-3, with a tentative D call TRBD2 (7 bases). Germline V gene data show CDR1 as MNHEY and CDR2 as SVGAGI. Trimming pared 3 bases from V and 2 bases from J, leaving 12 bases between. The CDR3 is 15 amino acids. The CDR3 is CASSYGRGTTDTQYF. Written as DNA, the CDR3 is TGTGCCAGCAGTTATGGGAGGGGGACCACAGATACGCAGTATTTT.

The chain combines TRBV9 with TRBJ1-4; D not resolved. Trimming cost V 4 bases and J 3 bases, with 16 bases left between them. CDR1 and CDR2 (germline): SGDLS, YYNGEE. This CDR3 has 16 residues. CDR3 in DNA: TGTGCCAGCAGCCCTTGGACGGATTCAGCTAATGAAAAACTGTTTTTT. It specifies CASSPWTDSANEKLFF.

The CDR3 DNA is TGTGCCAGCAGCGCCGGCTACGCCAGGGGGCCCACTGGCTACACCTTC. The encoded protein is CASSAGYARGPTGYTF. The V gene is TRBV5-6, the J gene TRBJ1-2; TRBD1 matches 8 bases. The CDR3 contains 16 residues. Germline CDR1 reads SGHDT; CDR2 reads YYEEEE. V was pared by 4 bases and J by 7 bases, with 15 bases of the junction left unmatched.

This clonotype has a handful of counts. This sequence joins TRBV14 and TRBJ2-5, with 8 bases matching TRBD2. The V and J ends lost 4 bases and 4 bases, in that order; junction bases with no gene match: 14. This CDR3 has 17 amino acids. Germline CDR1 reads SGHDN; CDR2 reads FVKESK. The CDR3, as DNA: TGTGCCAGCAGCCGAGAACGACCCGGGACTAGGAGAGAGACCCAGTACTTC. This encodes CASSRERPGTRRETQYF.

As DNA, the CDR3 is TGTGCCAGCAGCTTAGGGCCAGGGAATGAACTAACCCAGTACTTC. Protein: CASSLGPGNELTQYF. The chain has TRBV7-2 and TRBJ2-5, with D maybe TRBD1 (5 bases). This CDR3 is built from 15 residues. V lost 1 base, J lost 8 bases, and 17 bases lay in between. Germline V gene lookup returns CDR1 SGHTA and CDR2 FQGNSA.

The table lists this clonotype with a few counts. This chain joins TRBV7-6 and TRBJ1-1, with a possible D match to TRBD1 (5 bases). Germline CDR1 reads SGHVS; CDR2 reads FNYEAQ. The CDR3 runs 14 residues. Deletions cut 5 bases from V and 1 base from J, with 11 bases between. The CDR3 sequence is CASSVAGTNTEAFF. The DNA for the CDR3 is TGTGCCAGCAGCGTGGCAGGGACGAACACTGAAGCTTTCTTT.

This chain connects TRBV27 to TRBJ1-1; 7 positions agree with TRBD1. CDR3 length: 14 amino acids. V dropped 5 bases and J dropped 8; count of bases not matched to a gene: 11. Germline V CDR1 and CDR2: MNHEY, SMNVEV (reference sequence). CDR3 in amino acids: CASSPRTGLREAFF. In DNA, the CDR3 is TGTGCCAGCAGTCCCCGGACAGGACTAAGAGAAGCTTTCTTT.

This chain joins TRBV4-3 and TRBJ2-7; TRBD1 matches 8 bases. Germline assignment: CDR1 LGHNA and CDR2 YSLEER. The CDR3 loop spans 14 amino acids. J lost 3 bases, V lost 2 bases, and 3 bases had no gene match. The CDR3 coding sequence is TGCGCCAGCAGCCAATGGGACAGGCACTACGAGCAGTACTTC. Residues: CASSQWDRHYEQYF.

V usage is TRBV20-1 and J usage is TRBJ2-1; 9 positions match TRBD1. The V and J ends lost 5 bases and 6 bases, in that order; junction bases with no gene match: 14. CDR1 is DFQATT, CDR2 SNEGSKA, per germline (reference sequence). The CDR3 contains 16 residues. The CDR3 DNA reads as TGCAGTGCTTCGATTGGGGGGACAGGGTTTTTCAATGAGCAGTTCTTC. It encodes CSASIGGTGFFNEQFF.

This chain links TRBV20-1 with TRBJ1-1, with D hard to call. This CDR3 is 12 amino acids long. V gave up 0 bases and J gave up 4 bases, with 6 bases separating them. CDR1 is DFQATT, CDR2 SNEGSKA, per germline (reference sequence). CDR3 nucleotides: TGCAGTGCTAGAGATGGCTTCACTGAAGCTTTCTTT. Translation: CSARDGFTEAFF.

In its sample, this clonotype was seen a few times. V usage is TRBV4-3 and J usage is TRBJ2-1; 7 bases fit TRBD1. Per germline, CDR1 LGHNA and CDR2 YSLEER. V was pared by 4 bases and J by 4 bases, with 13 bases of the junction left unmatched. The CDR3 is made up of 17 amino acids. The chain's CDR3 is CASSPPGLQGVYNEQFF. The CDR3 DNA is TGCGCCAGCAGCCCCCCCGGGCTCCAGGGGGTTTACAATGAGCAGTTCTTC.

This sequence joins TRBV6-5 and TRBJ1-5, with D possibly matching TRBD1 (5 bases). CDR3 length equals 15 residues. V was shortened by 6 bases and J by 1 base, with 13 bases between the two germline ends. Germline V gene sequence: CDR1 MNHEY, CDR2 SVGAGI. DNA of the CDR3: TGTGCCAGCAGGTATAGCAGGGAAAGCAATCAGCCCCAGCATTTT. Residues: CASRYSRESNQPQHF.

This clonotype was detected only a few times. This chain joins TRBV7-2 and TRBJ2-1; D possibly corresponds to TRBD2 (6 bases). This CDR3 has 14 amino acids. CDR1 and CDR2 (germline): SGHTA, FQGNSA. V lost 5 bases to trimming and J lost 14 bases, with 22 bases between them. This CDR3 reads CASSQTGTLAQEFF. In DNA form, the CDR3 reads TGTGCCAGCAGCCAAACCGGGACTCTAGCTCAGGAGTTCTTC.

V usage is TRBV7-9 and J usage is TRBJ2-2, with D perhaps TRBD1 (6 bases). Germline V gene data show CDR1 as SEHNR and CDR2 as FQNEAQ (reference sequence). CDR3 length equals 12 residues. Trimming removed 7 bases from V and 5 bases from J, with 8 bases in between. The CDR3 DNA is TGTGCCAGCATTCAGGGGACCGGGGAGCTGTTTTTT. As protein: CASIQGTGELFF.

In this sample, this clonotype turned up many times. The V call is TRBV4-1, the J call TRBJ2-3; D unresolved. The V and J ends lost 1 base and 1 base respectively, with 9 bases between them. This CDR3 spans 15 amino acids. The germline CDR1 and CDR2 sequences are MGHRA and YSYEKL. CDR3 DNA: TGCGCCAGCAGCCAAGGCAGCACAGGCACAGATACGCAGTATTTT. This gives the protein CASSQGSTGTDTQYF.

The chain employs TRBV30 and TRBJ1-2; D might be TRBD1 (5 bases). The CDR3 sequence is 12 residues long. Between the trimmed V and J ends, which lost 5 bases and 4 bases, there was a span of 11 bases. The germline gives CDR1 GTSNPN, CDR2 SVGIG (reference sequence). The CDR3 DNA is TGTGCCTGGCAACAGGCGGCCTATGGCTACACCTTC. It specifies CAWQQAAYGYTF.

CDR3 amino acids: CSAREANYGYTF. CDR3 sequence (DNA): TGCAGTGCCAGGGAGGCTAACTATGGCTACACCTTC. The chain couples TRBV20-1 to TRBJ1-2, with D possibly TRBD1 on 5 matching bases. The CDR3 runs 12 residues. Germline-derived CDR1 and CDR2 are DFQATT and SNEGSKA (reference sequence). V lost 6 bases to trimming and J lost 0 bases, with 8 bases between them.